Below, one TCR beta chain is given with its context. Its antigen specificity is not known. No much larger clone is present one base from it, and per-base qualities are unavailable. The source of the sample is a study of T-cell memory formation after mild COVID-19 (dated by TCRdb to the early 2020s). General notes on the study: TCR sequence clusters from the two donors were largely donor specific. Two young, previously healthy adult volunteers made up the cohort, one male and one female. T-cell clones expanding and contracting after mild COVID-19 in a couple of donors were tracked by longitudinal TCRalpha and TCRbeta repertoire sequencing. On the study overall, not on this receptor specifically: Whether the second-wave clones peaking on day 37 were SARS-CoV-2 specific was not confirmed. The detection of some responding clones in pre-infection memory suggests that pre-existing cross-reactive memory T cells joined the SARS-CoV-2 response. Balanced CD4/CD8 phenotypes were observed for clones contracting from day 15 to 85, whereas a bias towards CD4+ was observed for a second wave of clones expanding from day 15 to 37. Contracting CD4+ clones were found mainly in CM and EM memory subsets, while CD8+ clones were enriched in EMRA. The study included only two mild cases, and larger cohorts that include severe cases with pre-infection samples were judged to be necessary.

The CDR3 runs 15 residues from the cysteine to the phenylalanine. Only the CDR3 DNA is retained, 45 bases long and in frame from the first base. The junction shows trimming of 4 bases on V and 7 bases on J, plus 19 bases between the germline ends. From the germline V gene, CDR1 is LGHNA and CDR2 is YNFKEQ. Reads for this sample came from an Illumina NovaSeq 6000. cDNA libraries for TCRalpha and TCRbeta were prepared by 5'RACE using constant-segment primers, with sample barcodes and unique molecular identifiers added. Trizol reagent was used to extract RNA from every sample. The libraries were amplified in two PCR steps, and the second step added a second sample barcode and Illumina TruSeq adapters. The libraries were sequenced on an Illumina NovaSeq using 2 x 150 bp paired-end reads. In the authors' own workflow: The reads were demultiplexed and collapsed into UMI-guided consensus sequences using migec v1.2.7. With mixcr v2.1.11, UMI consensuses were aligned to TRA and TRB V and J templates and assembled into clonotypes. Expanded or contracted clonotypes were those called significant by both edgeR and NoisET, with noise models trained on biological replicates. For edgeR calls, the cutoffs were a false discovery rate-adjusted p below 0.01 and a log2 fold-change threshold of 1. As an exploratory analysis of dynamics, PCA with hierarchical clustering was applied to max-normalized trajectories of the 1000 most abundant clonotypes. Separately sequenced CD4+ and CD8+ repertoires were used to assign the CD4 or CD8 phenotype of responding clones. TCRdb trimmed the raw reads at Q25, called clones with MiXCR and kept productive beta chains. Every distinct CDR3 protein forms one entry, paired with its most common genes and DNA. TCRdb's processing, not the authors' own work, is the source of the V and J calls. Recorded for this sample are roughly 380,000 distinct CDR3 sequences; 25% to 30% of them occurred a single time. Jointly, the top ten make up less than 15% of the sample.

Ficoll-Paque density gradient centrifugation was the method used to isolate PBMCs. Material for sequencing was PBMCs or a T cell subset sorted from them (not recorded which). This clonotype was sampled from an adult woman who had mild COVID-19 (a few samples of this study predate the infection). The sample titles of this study are shuffled in the database, so cell type and time point are left out; the donor was told from shared clones. The chain links TRBV4-2 with TRBJ1-2; perhaps TRBD1 is the D gene, with 5 bases matching. The sequenced DNA: TGTGCCAGCAGCCCCCGACAGATGGGGACGGGTGGCTACACCTTC. Its translation reads: CASSPRQMGTGGYTF.